Sequencing of this T cell receptor (beta chain) was carried out in a study of cytomegalovirus exposure and HLA in healthy donors. Looking at the study overall: Early released data comprised 80 million or so unique TCRs from HLA-typed donors. General study findings and limits: Follow-up analysis later connected one missense variant in DCLRE1C with trimming of TCR beta V- and J-genes. Highly shared variants forming one cluster were likely a sequencing artifact.

Of note for this clone: Its antigen is not known.

Primers for the PCR totalled 60 Vbeta and 13 Jbeta. Generated by immunoSEQ multiplex PCR, the TCRdb table keeps only in-frame clones and is missing some. The sample carries 80,000 to 100,000 clones, 77% recorded once. Germline CDR1 is MNHNS and CDR2 is SASEGT. V was pared by 5 bases and J by 7 bases, with 6 bases of the junction left unmatched. CDR3 length equals 14 residues. Sequenced: PBMCs. The chain links TRBV6-1 to TRBJ1-5; 9 bases line up with TRBD1. This TCR came from a man aged 50 to 60 in good health and CMV-seropositive. The CDR3 sequence: CASSPTGGGQPQHF. The CDR3 DNA is TGTGCCAGCAGTCCTACAGGGGGCGGCCAGCCCCAGCATTTT.